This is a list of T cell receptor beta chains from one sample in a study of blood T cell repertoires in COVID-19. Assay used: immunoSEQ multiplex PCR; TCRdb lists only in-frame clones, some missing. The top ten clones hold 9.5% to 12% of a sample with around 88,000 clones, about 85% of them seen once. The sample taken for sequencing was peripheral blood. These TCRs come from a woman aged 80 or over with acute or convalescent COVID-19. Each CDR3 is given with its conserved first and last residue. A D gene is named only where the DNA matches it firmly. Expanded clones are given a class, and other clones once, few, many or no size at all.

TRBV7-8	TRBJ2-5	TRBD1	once	CASSLVGTGYQETQYF	TGTGCCAGCAGCTTAGTCGGGACAGGATACCAAGAGACCCAGTACTTC
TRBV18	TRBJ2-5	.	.	CASSPLDNQETQYF	TGTGCCAGCTCACCACTGGACAACCAAGAGACCCAGTACTTC
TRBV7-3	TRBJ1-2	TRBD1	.	CASSLTSDRGPGYTF	TGTGCCAGCAGCTTAACATCGGACAGGGGGCCTGGCTACACCTTC
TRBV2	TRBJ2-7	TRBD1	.	CASRGGQDQPWSYEQYF	TGTGCCAGCAGGGGGGGACAGGACCAGCCGTGGTCCTACGAGCAGTACTTC
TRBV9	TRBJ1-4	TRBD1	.	CASSVSLPDRVSEKLFF	TGTGCCAGCAGCGTAAGTCTGCCGGACAGGGTAAGCGAAAAACTGTTTTTT
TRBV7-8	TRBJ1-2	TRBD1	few	CASSFSKTGGQLYTF	TGTGCCAGCAGCTTTTCGAAGACAGGGGGCCAGCTCTACACCTTC
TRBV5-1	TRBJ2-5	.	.	CASRLAGGSSQETQYF	TGCGCCAGCCGCTTGGCTGGCGGCTCCTCCCAAGAGACCCAGTACTTC
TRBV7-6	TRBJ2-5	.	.	CASSSRDAGYQETQYF	TGTGCCAGCAGCTCCCGGGACGCGGGGTACCAAGAGACCCAGTACTTC
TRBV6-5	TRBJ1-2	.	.	CASSYSNRYGYTF	TGTGCCAGCAGTTACTCGAATAGATATGGCTACACCTTC
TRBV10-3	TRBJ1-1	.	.	CAIRTGQNTEAFF	TGTGCCATCAGGACGGGACAGAACACTGAAGCTTTCTTT
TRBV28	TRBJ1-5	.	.	CASKWAGEGQPQHF	TGTGCCAGCAAATGGGCAGGGGAAGGTCAGCCCCAGCATTTT
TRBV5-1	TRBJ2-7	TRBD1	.	CASSAGTGSYEQYF	TGCGCCAGCAGCGCCGGGACAGGCTCCTACGAGCAGTACTTC
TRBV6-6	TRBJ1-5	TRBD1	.	CASSSLTGMGNQPQHF	TGTGCCAGCAGTTCCTTGACAGGGATGGGCAATCAGCCCCAGCATTTT
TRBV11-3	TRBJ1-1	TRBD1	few	CASSLGQANTEAFF	TGTGCCAGCAGCTTGGGACAGGCAAACACTGAAGCTTTCTTT
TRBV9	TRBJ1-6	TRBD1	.	CASSVQGTGVSPLHF	TGTGCCAGCAGCGTACAAGGGACAGGGGTTTCACCCCTCCACTTT
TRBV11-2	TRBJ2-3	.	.	CASSFSFPGSTDTQYF	TGTGCCAGCAGCTTCTCCTTCCCGGGGAGCACAGATACGCAGTATTTT
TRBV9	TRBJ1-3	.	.	CASSVGGQGNTIYF	TGTGCCAGCAGCGTAGGTGGACAGGGAAACACCATATATTTT
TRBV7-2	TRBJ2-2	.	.	CASNTNRLSGELFF	TGTGCCAGCAATACAAATCGTCTTTCCGGGGAGCTGTTTTTT
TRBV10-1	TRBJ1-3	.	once	CASSDTPGNTIYF	TGCGCCAGCAGCGATACTCCAGGCAACACCATATATTTT
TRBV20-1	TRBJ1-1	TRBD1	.	CSADRVAEAFF	TGCAGTGCGGACAGGGTAGCTGAAGCTTTCTTT
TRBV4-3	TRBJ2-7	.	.	CASSQELTSRGEQYF	TGCGCCAGCAGCCAAGAATTGACTAGTCGTGGCGAGCAGTACTTC
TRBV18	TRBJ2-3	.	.	CASSPGQGKVTDTQYF	TGTGCCAGCTCACCAGGGCAGGGGAAGGTCACAGATACGCAGTATTTT
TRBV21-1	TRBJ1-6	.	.	CASSKVRSGHF	TGTGCCAGCAGCAAAGTAAGGTCGGGCCACTTT
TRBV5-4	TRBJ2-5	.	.	CASSQQETQYF	TGTGCCAGCAGCCAACAAGAGACCCAGTACTTC
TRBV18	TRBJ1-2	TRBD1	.	CASSFDREYGYTF	TGTGCCAGCTCATTTGACAGGGAATATGGCTACACCTTC
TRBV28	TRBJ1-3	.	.	CASSLGNTIYF	TGTGCCAGCAGTTTAGGCAACACCATATATTTT
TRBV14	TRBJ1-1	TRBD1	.	CASSPLGQTNTEAFF	TGTGCCAGCAGCCCACTGGGACAGACAAACACTGAAGCTTTCTTT
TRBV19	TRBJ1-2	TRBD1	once	CATGTASNYGYTF	TGTGCCACCGGGACAGCCTCTAACTATGGCTACACCTTC
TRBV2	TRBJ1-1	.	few	CASSVDSGTEAFF	TGTGCCAGCAGTGTTGACTCGGGCACTGAAGCTTTCTTT
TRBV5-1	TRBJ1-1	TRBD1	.	CASSLTGGADEAFF	TGCGCCAGCAGCCTCACAGGGGGCGCGGATGAAGCTTTCTTT
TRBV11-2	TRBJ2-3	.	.	CASSPPGLPGTDTQYF	TGTGCCAGCAGCCCCCCTGGACTACCAGGCACAGATACGCAGTATTTT
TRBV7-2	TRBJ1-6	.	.	CASSLEESSYNSPLHF	TGTGCCAGCAGCTTAGAGGAGAGCTCCTATAATTCACCCCTCCACTTT
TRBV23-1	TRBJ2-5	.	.	CASRRVQETQYF	TGCGCCAGCAGGAGGGTCCAAGAGACCCAGTACTTC
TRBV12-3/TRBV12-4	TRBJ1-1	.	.	CASREVGTEAFF	TGTGCCAGCAGAGAGGTGGGCACTGAAGCTTTCTTT
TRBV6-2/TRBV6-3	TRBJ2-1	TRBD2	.	CASSYSAGGPEQFF	TGTGCCAGCAGTTACTCCGCGGGGGGGCCTGAGCAGTTCTTC
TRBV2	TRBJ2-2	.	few	CASSDYDTGELFF	TGTGCCAGCAGTGATTATGACACCGGGGAGCTGTTTTTT
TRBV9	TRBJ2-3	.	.	CASSPGGRATDTQYF	TGTGCCAGCAGCCCCGGTGGGCGGGCCACAGATACGCAGTATTTT
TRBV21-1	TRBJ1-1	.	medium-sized	CASSKWVGRVGQHMNTEAFF	TGTGCCAGCAGCAAATGGGTCGGAAGAGTGGGCCAGCACATGAACACTGAAGCTTTCTTT
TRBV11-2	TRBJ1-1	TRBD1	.	CASSLRDRGLLAFF	TGTGCCAGCAGCTTACGGGACAGGGGGCTGTTGGCTTTCTTT
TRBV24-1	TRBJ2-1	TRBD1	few	CATSDIGTGGNEQFF	TGTGCCACCAGTGACATCGGTACAGGGGGCAATGAGCAGTTCTTC
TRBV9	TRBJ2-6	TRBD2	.	CASSVVGGGARSGANVLTF	TGTGCCAGCAGCGTAGTTGGCGGGGGGGCCCGCTCTGGGGCCAACGTCCTGACTTTC
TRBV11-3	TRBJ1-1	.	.	CASTTRTSQGDTEAFF	TGTGCCAGCACCACCCGGACCTCCCAAGGGGACACTGAAGCTTTCTTT
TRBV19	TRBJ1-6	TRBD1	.	CASSREQGSPDNSPLHF	TGTGCCAGTAGTAGGGAACAGGGGAGCCCAGACAATTCACCCCTCCACTTT
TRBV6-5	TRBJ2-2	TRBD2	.	CASSRTSGGTGELFF	TGTGCCAGCAGCCGGACTAGCGGGGGCACCGGGGAGCTGTTTTTT
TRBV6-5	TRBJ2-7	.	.	CASSYSSGGSYEQYF	TGTGCCAGCAGTTACTCGAGCGGAGGCTCCTACGAGCAGTACTTC
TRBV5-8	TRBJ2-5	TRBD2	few	CASSPGTSGGPETQYF	TGTGCCAGCAGCCCGGGGACTAGCGGGGGTCCAGAGACCCAGTACTTC